This T cell receptor (beta chain) came from a study of T cells after yellow fever vaccination. The CDR3 spans 15 residues. V lost 2 bases to trimming and J lost 2 bases, with 11 bases between them. Germline loops: CDR1 MNHEY, CDR2 SVGAGI. This clonotype appeared many times. TCRdb called the 5' RACE reads again in MiXCR, with one record for every CDR3 protein. The profile shows approximately 300,000 distinct CDR3 sequences, around 6.8% of them singletons. The V call is TRBV6-5, the J call TRBJ2-3; D remains unclear. The sample was PBMCs, taken around 45 days after the first yellow fever vaccination. The clonotype comes from a man aged 18 to 29 who received the YFV17D yellow fever vaccine. The CDR3 DNA is TGTGCCAGCAGTTACGGTCGACTCTACACAGATACGCAGTATTTT. Translating gives CASSYGRLYTDTQYF.